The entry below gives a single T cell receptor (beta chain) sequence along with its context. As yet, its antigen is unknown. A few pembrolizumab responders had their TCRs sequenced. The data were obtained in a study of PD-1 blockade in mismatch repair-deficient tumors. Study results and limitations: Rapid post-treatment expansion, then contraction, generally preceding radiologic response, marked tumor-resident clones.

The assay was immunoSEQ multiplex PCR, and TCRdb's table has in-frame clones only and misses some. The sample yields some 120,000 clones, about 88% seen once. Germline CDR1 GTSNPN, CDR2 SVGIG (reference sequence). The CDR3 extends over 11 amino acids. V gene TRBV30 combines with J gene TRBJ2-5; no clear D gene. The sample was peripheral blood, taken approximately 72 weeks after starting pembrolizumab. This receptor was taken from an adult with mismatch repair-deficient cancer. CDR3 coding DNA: TGTGTCCGGCCACCAGAGGAGACCCAGTACTTC. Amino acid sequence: CVRPPEETQYF. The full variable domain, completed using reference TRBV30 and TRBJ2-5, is SQTIHQWPATLVQPVGSPLSLECTVEGTSNPNLYWYRQAAGRGLQLLFYSVGIGQISSEVPQNLSASRPQDRQFILSSKKLLLSDSGFYLCVRPPEETQYFGPGTRLLVL.